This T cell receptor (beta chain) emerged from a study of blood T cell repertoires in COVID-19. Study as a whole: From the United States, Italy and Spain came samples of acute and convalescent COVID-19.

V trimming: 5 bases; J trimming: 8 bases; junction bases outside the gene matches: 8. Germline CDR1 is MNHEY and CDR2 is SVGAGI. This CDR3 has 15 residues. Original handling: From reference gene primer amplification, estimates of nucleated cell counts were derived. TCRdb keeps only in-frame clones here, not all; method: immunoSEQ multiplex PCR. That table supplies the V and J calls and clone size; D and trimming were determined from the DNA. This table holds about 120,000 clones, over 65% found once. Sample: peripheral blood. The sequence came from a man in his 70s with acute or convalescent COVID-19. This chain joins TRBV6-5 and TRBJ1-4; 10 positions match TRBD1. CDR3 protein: CASSPTTGGYEKLFF. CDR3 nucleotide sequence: TGTGCCAGCAGTCCCACGACAGGGGGCTACGAAAAACTGTTTTTT.